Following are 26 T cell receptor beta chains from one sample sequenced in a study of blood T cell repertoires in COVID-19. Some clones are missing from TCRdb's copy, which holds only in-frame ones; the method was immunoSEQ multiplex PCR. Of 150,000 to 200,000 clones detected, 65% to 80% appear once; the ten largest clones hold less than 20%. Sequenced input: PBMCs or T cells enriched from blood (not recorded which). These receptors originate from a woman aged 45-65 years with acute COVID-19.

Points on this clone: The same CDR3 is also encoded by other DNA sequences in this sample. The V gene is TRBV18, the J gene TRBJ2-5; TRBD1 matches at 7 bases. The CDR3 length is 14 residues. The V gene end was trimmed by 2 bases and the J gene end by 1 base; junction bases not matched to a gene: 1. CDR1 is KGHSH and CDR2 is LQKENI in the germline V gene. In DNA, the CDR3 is TGTGCCAGCTCACCAGGGACAGCCCAAGAGACCCAGTACTTC. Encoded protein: CASSPGTAQETQYF.

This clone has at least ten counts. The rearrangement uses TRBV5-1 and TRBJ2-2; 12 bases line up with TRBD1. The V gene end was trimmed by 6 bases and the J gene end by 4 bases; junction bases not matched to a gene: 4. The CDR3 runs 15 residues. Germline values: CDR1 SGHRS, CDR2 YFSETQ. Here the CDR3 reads CASNRGQGATGELFF. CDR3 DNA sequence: TGCGCCAGCAACAGGGGACAGGGGGCCACCGGGGAGCTGTTTTTT.

The CDR3 region has the DNA TGTGCCAGCAGGAAACGGTGGGTGGCTAGCGGGGCGATCTGGGATGAGCAGTACGTC. This codes for CASRKRWVASGAIWDEQYV. This sequence joins TRBV7-6 and TRBJ2-7; TRBD2 aligns across 9 bases. The CDR3 is 19 residues long. The trim removed 6 bases at V and 7 bases at J, leaving 25 bases unmatched. CDR1 and CDR2 from the germline V gene are SGHVS and FNYEAQ.

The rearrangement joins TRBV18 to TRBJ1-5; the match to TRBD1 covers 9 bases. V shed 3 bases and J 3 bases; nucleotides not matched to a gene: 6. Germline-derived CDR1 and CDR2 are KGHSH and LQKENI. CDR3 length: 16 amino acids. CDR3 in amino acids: CASSPLRTGDNQPQHF. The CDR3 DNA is TGTGCCAGCTCACCCTTACGGACAGGGGACAATCAGCCCCAGCATTTT.

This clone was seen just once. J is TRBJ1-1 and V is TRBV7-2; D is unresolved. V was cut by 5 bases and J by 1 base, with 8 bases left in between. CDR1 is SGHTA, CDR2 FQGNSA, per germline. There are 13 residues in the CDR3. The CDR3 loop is CASSIQANTEAFF. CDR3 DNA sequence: TGTGCCAGCAGCATTCAGGCGAACACTGAAGCTTTCTTT.

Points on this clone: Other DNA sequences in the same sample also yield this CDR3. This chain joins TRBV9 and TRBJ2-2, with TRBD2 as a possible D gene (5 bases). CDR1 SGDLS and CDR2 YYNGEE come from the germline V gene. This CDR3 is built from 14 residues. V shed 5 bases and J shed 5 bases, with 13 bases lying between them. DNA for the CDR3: TGTGCCAGCAGTGATGCGGGCAGGACCGGGGAGCTGTTTTTT. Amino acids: CASSDAGRTGELFF.

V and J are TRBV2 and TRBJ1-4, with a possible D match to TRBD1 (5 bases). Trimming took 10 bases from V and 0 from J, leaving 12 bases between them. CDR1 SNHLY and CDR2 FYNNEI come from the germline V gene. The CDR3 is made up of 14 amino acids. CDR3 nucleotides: TGTGCCACCCAAGGGGTGGCAACTAATGAAAAACTGTTTTTT. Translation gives CATQGVATNEKLFF.

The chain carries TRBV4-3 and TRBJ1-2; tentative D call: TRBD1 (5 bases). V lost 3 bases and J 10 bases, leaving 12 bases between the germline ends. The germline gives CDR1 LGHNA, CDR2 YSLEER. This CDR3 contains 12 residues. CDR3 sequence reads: CASSQSDTYYTF. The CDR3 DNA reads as TGCGCCAGCAGCCAGTCGGACACCTACTACACCTTC.

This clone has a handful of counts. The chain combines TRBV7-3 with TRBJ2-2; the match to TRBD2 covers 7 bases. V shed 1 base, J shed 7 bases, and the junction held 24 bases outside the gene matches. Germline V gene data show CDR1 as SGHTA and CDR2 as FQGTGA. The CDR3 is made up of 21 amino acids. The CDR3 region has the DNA TGTGCCAGCAGCTTAAGCCCAACCTTGCCGGGACTAATAAGTCACGGCGGGGAGCTGTTTTTT. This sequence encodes CASSLSPTLPGLISHGGELFF.

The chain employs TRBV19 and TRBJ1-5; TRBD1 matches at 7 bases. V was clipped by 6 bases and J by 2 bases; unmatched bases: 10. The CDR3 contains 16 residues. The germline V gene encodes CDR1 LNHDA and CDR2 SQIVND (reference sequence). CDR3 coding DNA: TGTGCCAGTAGGGACTACAGGGGAAATCGCAATCAGCCCCAGCATTTT. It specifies CASRDYRGNRNQPQHF.

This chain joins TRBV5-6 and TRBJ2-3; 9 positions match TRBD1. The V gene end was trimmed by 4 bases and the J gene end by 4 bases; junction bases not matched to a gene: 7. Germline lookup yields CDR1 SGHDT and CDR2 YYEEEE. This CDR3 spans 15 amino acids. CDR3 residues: CASSPTGGSADTQYF. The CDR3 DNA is TGTGCCAGCAGCCCGACAGGGGGTTCCGCAGATACGCAGTATTTT.

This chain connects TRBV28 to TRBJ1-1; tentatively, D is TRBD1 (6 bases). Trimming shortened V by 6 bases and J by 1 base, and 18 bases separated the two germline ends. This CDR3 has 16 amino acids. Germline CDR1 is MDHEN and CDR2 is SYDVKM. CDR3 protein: CASRGTPGTKNTEAFF. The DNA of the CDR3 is TGTGCCAGCAGAGGGACCCCCGGGACAAAGAACACTGAAGCTTTCTTT.

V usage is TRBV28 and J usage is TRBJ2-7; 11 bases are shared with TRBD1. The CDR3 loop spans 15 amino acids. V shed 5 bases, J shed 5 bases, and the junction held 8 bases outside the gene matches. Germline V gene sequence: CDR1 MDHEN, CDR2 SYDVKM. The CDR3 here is CASSPGQGALNEQYV. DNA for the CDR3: TGTGCCAGCAGTCCTGGACAGGGGGCTCTCAACGAGCAGTACGTC.

The chain's CDR3 is CASSWWQGGEQYV. The CDR3 nucleotides read TGTGCCAGCAGTTGGTGGCAGGGGGGCGAGCAGTACGTC. V and J are TRBV28 and TRBJ2-7, with a tentative D call TRBD1 (7 bases). CDR1 MDHEN and CDR2 SYDVKM come from the germline V gene. V was shortened by 4 bases and J by 6 bases, with 13 bases between the two germline ends. The CDR3 contains 13 residues.

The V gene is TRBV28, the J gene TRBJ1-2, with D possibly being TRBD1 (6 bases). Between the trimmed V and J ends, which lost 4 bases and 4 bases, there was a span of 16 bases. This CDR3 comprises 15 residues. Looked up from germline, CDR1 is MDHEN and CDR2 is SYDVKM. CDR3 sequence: CASSSATGGLYGYTF. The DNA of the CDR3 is TGTGCCAGCAGTTCCGCCACGGGGGGCCTCTATGGCTACACCTTC.

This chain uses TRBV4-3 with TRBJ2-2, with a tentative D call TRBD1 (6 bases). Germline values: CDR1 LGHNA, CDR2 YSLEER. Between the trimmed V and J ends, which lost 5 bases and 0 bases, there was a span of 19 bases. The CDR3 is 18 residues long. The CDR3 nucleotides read TGCGCCAGCAGCAAGGAACCGGGACACTTAACGAACACCGGGGAGCTGTTTTTT. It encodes CASSKEPGHLTNTGELFF.

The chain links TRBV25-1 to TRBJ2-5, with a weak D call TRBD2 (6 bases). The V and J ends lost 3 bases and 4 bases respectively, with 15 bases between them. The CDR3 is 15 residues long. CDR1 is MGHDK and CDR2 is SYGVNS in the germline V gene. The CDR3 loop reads CASSDSGVRGETQYF. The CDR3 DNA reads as TGTGCCAGCAGTGATTCGGGAGTTCGGGGAGAGACCCAGTACTTC.

The CDR3 spells CASSSGGLRETQYF. The CDR3 DNA is TGTGCCAGCAGTTCTGGGGGCCTTCGGGAGACCCAGTACTTC. This chain joins TRBV27 and TRBJ2-5, with a tentative D call TRBD1 (6 bases). The V gene's germline CDR1 is MNHEY and CDR2 SMNVEV (reference sequence). CDR3 length: 14 amino acids. Trimming removed 4 bases at V and 5 bases at J, with 14 bases between.

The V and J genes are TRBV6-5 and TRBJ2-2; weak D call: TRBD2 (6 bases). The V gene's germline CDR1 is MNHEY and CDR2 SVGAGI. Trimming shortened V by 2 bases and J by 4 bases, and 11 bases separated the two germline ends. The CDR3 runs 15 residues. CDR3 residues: CASSYMGGPTGELFF. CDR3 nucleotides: TGTGCCAGCAGTTACATGGGGGGACCCACCGGGGAGCTGTTTTTT.

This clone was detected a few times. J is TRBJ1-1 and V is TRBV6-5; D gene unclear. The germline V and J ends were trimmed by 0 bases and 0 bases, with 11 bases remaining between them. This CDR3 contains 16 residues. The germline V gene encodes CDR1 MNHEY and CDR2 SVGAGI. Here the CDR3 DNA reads TGTGCCAGCAGTTACTCCCGAGGAGGAATGAACACTGAAGCTTTCTTT. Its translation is CASSYSRGGMNTEAFF.

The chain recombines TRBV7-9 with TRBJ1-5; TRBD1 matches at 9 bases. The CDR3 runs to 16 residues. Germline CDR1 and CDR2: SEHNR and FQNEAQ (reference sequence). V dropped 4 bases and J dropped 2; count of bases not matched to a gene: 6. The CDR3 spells CASSSPGQGGNQPQHF. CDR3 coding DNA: TGTGCCAGCAGCTCACCGGGACAGGGAGGCAATCAGCCCCAGCATTTT.

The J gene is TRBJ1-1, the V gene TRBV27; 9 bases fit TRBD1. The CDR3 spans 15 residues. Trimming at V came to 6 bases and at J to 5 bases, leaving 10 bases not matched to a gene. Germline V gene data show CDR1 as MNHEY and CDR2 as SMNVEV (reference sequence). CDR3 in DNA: TGTGCCAGCAGCCACTCGGGACAGGGTTCGACTGAAGCTTTCTTT. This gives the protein CASSHSGQGSTEAFF.

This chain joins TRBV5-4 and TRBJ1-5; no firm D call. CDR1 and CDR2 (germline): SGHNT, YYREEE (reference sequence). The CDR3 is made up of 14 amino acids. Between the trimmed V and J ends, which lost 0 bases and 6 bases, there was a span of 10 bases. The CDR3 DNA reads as TGTGCCAGCAGCTTGGGAAGGGAGGGTCAGCCCCAGCATTTT. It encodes CASSLGREGQPQHF. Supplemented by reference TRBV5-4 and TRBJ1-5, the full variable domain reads ETGVTQSPTHLIKTRGQQVTLRCSSQSGHNTVSWYQQALGQGPQFIFQYYREEENGRGNFPPRFSGLQFPNYSSELNVNALELDDSALYLCASSLGREGQPQHFGDGTRLSIL.

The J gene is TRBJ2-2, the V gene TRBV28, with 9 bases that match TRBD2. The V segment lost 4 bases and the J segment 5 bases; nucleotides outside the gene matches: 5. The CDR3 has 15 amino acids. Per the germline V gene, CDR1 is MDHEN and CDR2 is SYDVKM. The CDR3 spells CASSSPAGGTGELFF. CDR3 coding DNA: TGTGCCAGCAGTTCCCCAGCGGGGGGAACCGGGGAGCTGTTTTTT.

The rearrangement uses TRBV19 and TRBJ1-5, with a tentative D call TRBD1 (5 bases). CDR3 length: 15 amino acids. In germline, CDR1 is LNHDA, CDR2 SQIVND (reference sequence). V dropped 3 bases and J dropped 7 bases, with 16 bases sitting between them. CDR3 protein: CASSIGGTRVQPQHF. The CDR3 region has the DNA TGTGCCAGTAGTATTGGCGGGACCCGGGTCCAGCCCCAGCATTTT.

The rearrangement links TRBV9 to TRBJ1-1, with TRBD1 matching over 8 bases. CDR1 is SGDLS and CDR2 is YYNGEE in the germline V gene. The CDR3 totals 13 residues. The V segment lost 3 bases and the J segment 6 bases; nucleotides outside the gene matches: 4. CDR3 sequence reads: CASSGQGKAEAFF. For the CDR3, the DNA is TGTGCCAGCAGCGGACAGGGGAAGGCTGAAGCTTTCTTT.